The sequence of this T cell receptor beta chain was determined in a study of metastatic and nonmetastatic thyroid tumors. Study background: It was across blood and tumor or nodule tissue from malignant and benign thyroid patients that repertoires were compared.

In the original processing: A classifier for distant metastasis in papillary thyroid cancer was constructed using CDR3 differences observed across clinicopathological groups. TCRdb redid the clone calls on the PCR reads using MiXCR. TCRdb, rather than the study authors, made the V and J calls. The data show just under 4,000 clones, roughly a fifth seen once. All patients were untreated before thyroid surgery. This clone was seen repeatedly, ten times or more. Its antigen remains unidentified. CDR3 length equals 16 residues. CDR1 and CDR2 from the germline V gene are MGHRA and YSYEKL. V dropped 1 base and J dropped 7 bases, with 17 bases sitting between them. The study's findings and limits: It was reported that TCR beta diversity was significantly higher in malignant thyroid tumors than benign nodules, in blood and tumor.

The sequencing input was tumor tissue. The receptor comes from a female donor with papillary thyroid cancer or a benign thyroid nodule (not recorded which). Some clones in this sample may be carry-over from other donors' samples. The V gene is TRBV4-1, the J gene TRBJ2-4; D possibly matches TRBD1 or TRBD2 (5 bases each). The CDR3 DNA follows: TGCGCCAGCAGCCAAGTGGGGACCGGGCTACGGAACATTCAGTACTTC. It is translated as CASSQVGTGLRNIQYF.